The next 10 T cell receptor beta chains were all read from a single sample in a study of blood T cell repertoires in COVID-19. The data were produced by immunoSEQ multiplex PCR, yet TCRdb's version contains in-frame clones alone and is incomplete. The sample shows fewer than 300,000 clones, about 89% of them seen only once. The sample comprised peripheral blood. Source of these receptors: a woman in her 30s with COVID-19, enrolled during active disease.

This clone was seen more than once but under ten times. The chain recombines TRBV27 with TRBJ2-2, with unresolved D. This CDR3 is built from 12 residues. CDR1 and CDR2 (germline): MNHEY, SMNVEV (reference sequence). V was clipped by 5 bases and J by 6 bases, with 7 bases between them. In DNA, the CDR3 is TGTGCCAGCAGTCCCTACCCCGGGGAGCTGTTTTTT. It is translated as CASSPYPGELFF.

This chain connects TRBV5-6 to TRBJ2-7; maybe TRBD2 (5 bases). Germline V gene data show CDR1 as SGHDT and CDR2 as YYEEEE. Trimming took off 0 bases at V and 7 bases at J, with 11 bases between the two ends. The CDR3 is 13 residues long. The CDR3 reads CASSLAGMEEQYF. CDR3 DNA: TGTGCCAGCAGCTTGGCGGGGATGGAGGAGCAGTACTTC.

This sequence joins TRBV10-2 and TRBJ2-5; the D gene is possibly TRBD1 (5 bases). V lost 2 bases and J 5 bases, leaving 12 bases between the germline ends. Germline assignment: CDR1 WSHSY and CDR2 SAAADI. The CDR3 covers 14 residues. Here the CDR3 reads CASSEGGAGETQYF. The CDR3 DNA reads as TGCGCCAGCAGTGAGGGTGGGGCCGGGGAGACCCAGTACTTC.

The rearrangement links TRBV7-9 to TRBJ1-6; D unclear. CDR3 length equals 16 residues. V lost 5 bases and J lost 4, with 15 bases in between. Germline CDR1 reads SEHNR; CDR2 reads FQNEAQ (reference sequence). CDR3 bases: TGTGCCAGCAGCCCGGTAACAGAAAATTATAATTCACCCCTCCACTTT. Protein sequence: CASSPVTENYNSPLHF.

The chain couples TRBV30 to TRBJ2-2; D remains unclear. Between the trimmed V and J ends, which lost 2 bases and 6 bases, there was a span of 4 bases. CDR3 size: 11 residues. Germline assignment: CDR1 GTSNPN and CDR2 SVGIG (reference sequence). The CDR3 loop reads CAWSIAGELFF. DNA of the CDR3: TGTGCCTGGAGTATAGCCGGGGAGCTGTTTTTT.

A few counts support this clone. Other DNA sequences in this sample translate to the same CDR3. The V and J genes are TRBV12-3 or TRBV12-4 and TRBJ2-7, with 7 bases fitting TRBD1. The CDR3 sequence is 12 residues long. The V segment lost 6 bases and the J segment 3 bases; nucleotides outside the gene matches: 2. In DNA form, the CDR3 reads TGTGCCAGCAGCCCAGGGGGCTACGAGCAGTACTTC. Amino acids: CASSPGGYEQYF.

This clone was picked up one time. The J gene is TRBJ2-7, the V gene TRBV15; a weak D match, TRBD2 (6 bases). Between the trimmed V and J ends, which lost 1 base and 2 bases, there was a span of 9 bases. The CDR3 totals 14 residues. Per the germline V gene, CDR1 is LNHNV and CDR2 is YYDKDF (reference sequence). The CDR3 sequence: CATSRAPGAYEQYF. The CDR3 DNA reads as TGTGCCACCAGCAGAGCCCCGGGGGCCTACGAGCAGTACTTC.

This clone was counted a few times. Other DNA sequences in the same sample also yield this CDR3. This rearrangement joins TRBV30 to TRBJ1-2; weak D call: TRBD1 (5 bases). Germline V gives CDR1 GTSNPN, CDR2 SVGIG (reference sequence). V was clipped by 0 bases and J by 2 bases, with 10 bases between them. This CDR3 spans 14 amino acids. This CDR3 is CAWSVFRTNYGYTF. As DNA, the CDR3 is TGTGCCTGGAGTGTATTCCGGACAAACTATGGCTACACCTTC.

V and J are TRBV19 and TRBJ1-5, with 11 bases that match TRBD1. This CDR3 region has 16 residues. The ends lost 5 bases at V and 5 bases at J; junction bases unmatched: 8. The germline V gene encodes CDR1 LNHDA and CDR2 SQIVND (reference sequence). CDR3 protein: CASSSEGDRGDQPQHF. For the CDR3, the DNA is TGTGCCAGTAGTTCAGAAGGGGACAGGGGGGATCAGCCCCAGCATTTT.

As concerns this clone: A much bigger clone sits one base away, suggesting this may be a read error. Other DNA sequences in this specimen translate into the identical CDR3. The chain employs TRBV5-4 and TRBJ2-7; D remains ambiguous. The germline V gene encodes CDR1 SGHNT and CDR2 YYREEE (reference sequence). This CDR3 spans 12 amino acids. The V end was cut by 0 bases, the J end by 3 bases, with 4 bases between. For the CDR3, the DNA is TGTGCCAGCAGCTTGGACAACTACGAGCAGTACTTC. Protein sequence: CASSLDNYEQYF.